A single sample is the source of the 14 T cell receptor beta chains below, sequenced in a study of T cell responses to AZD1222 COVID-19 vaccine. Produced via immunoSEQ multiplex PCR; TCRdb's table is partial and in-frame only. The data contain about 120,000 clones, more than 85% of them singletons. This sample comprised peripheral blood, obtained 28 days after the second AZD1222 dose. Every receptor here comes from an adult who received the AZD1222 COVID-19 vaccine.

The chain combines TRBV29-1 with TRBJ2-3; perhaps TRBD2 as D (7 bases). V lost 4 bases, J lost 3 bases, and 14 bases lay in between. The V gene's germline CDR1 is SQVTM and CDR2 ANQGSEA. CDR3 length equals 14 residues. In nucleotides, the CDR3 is TGCAGCGTTGGCGGGGGCACGGGGACAGATACGCAGTATTTT. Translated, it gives CSVGGGTGTDTQYF.

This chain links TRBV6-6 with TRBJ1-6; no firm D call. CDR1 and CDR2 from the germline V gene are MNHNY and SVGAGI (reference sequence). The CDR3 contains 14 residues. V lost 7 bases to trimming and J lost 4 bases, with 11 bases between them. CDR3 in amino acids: CASIPQQYNSPLHF. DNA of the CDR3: TGTGCCAGCATCCCCCAGCAATATAATTCACCCCTCCACTTT.

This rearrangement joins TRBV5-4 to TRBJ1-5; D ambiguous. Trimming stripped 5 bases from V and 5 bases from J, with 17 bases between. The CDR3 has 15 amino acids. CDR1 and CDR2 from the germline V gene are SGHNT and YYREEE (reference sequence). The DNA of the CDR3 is TGTGCCAGCAGTAAGGACGGACGCCAGGATCAGCCCCAGCATTTT. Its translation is CASSKDGRQDQPQHF.

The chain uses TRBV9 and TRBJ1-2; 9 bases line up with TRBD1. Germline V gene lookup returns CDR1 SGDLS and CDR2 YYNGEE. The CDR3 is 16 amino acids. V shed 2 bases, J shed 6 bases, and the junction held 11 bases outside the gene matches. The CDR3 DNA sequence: TGTGCCAGCAGCGTGAAAACCGGGACAGGGTCTGATGGCTACACCTTC. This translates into CASSVKTGTGSDGYTF.

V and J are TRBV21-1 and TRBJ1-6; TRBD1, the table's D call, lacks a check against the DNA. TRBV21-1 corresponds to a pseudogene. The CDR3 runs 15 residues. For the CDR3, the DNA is TGTGCCAGCAGCAAAGCGCTACAGGGATATTCACCCCTCCACTTT. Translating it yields CASSKALQGYSPLHF.

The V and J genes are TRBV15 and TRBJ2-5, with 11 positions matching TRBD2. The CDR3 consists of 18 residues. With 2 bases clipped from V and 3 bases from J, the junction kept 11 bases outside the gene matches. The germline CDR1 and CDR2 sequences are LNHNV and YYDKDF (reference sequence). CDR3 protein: CATSRYLGTSGIEETQYF. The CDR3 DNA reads TGTGCCACCAGCAGATACCTTGGGACTAGCGGCATAGAAGAGACCCAGTACTTC.

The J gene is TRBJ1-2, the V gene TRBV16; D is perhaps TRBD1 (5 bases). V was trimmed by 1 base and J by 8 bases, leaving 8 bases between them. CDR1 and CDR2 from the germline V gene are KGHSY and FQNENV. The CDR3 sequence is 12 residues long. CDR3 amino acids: CASSQFGAGYTF. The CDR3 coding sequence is TGTGCCAGCAGCCAATTCGGGGCAGGCTACACCTTC.

The CDR3 region is CASSSRVRTDTQYF. CDR3 sequence (DNA): TGTGCCAGCAGCTCCCGGGTAAGAACAGATACGCAGTATTTT. V is TRBV3-1 (or the pseudogene TRBV3-2) and J is TRBJ2-3; D unclear. The germline CDR1 and CDR2 sequences are LGHDT and YNNKEL (reference sequence). This CDR3 is 14 amino acids long. V lost 5 bases and J 3 bases, leaving 12 bases between the germline ends.

The CDR3 loop reads CASSLKYSGRGETQYF. The CDR3 DNA reads as TGTGCCAGCAGTTTAAAGTATTCGGGGCGGGGGGAGACCCAGTACTTC. The gene calls are TRBV27 and TRBJ2-5; TRBD2 aligns across 7 bases. Germline values: CDR1 MNHEY, CDR2 SMNVEV (reference sequence). The CDR3 extends over 16 amino acids. V trimming: 2 bases; J trimming: 5 bases; junction bases outside the gene matches: 11.

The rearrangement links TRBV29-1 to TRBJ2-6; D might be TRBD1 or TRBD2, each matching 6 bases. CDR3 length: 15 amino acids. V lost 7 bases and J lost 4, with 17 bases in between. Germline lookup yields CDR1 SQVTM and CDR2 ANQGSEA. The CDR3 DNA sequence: TGCAGCGCTTCTCGAGGGGGGATGGGGGCCAACGTCCTGACTTTC. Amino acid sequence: CSASRGGMGANVLTF. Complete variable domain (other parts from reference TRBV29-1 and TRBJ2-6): SAVISQKPSRDICQRGTSLTIQCQVDSQVTMMFWYRQQPGQSLTLIATANQGSEATYESGFVIDKFPISRPNLTFSTLTVSNMSPEDSSIYLCSASRGGMGANVLTFGAGSRLTVL.

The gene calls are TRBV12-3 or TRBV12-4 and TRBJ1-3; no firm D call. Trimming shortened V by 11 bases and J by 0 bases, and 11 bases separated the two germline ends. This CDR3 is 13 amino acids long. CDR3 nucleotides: TGTGCCGGCGCGTGGAACTCTGGAAACACCATATATTTT. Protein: CAGAWNSGNTIYF.

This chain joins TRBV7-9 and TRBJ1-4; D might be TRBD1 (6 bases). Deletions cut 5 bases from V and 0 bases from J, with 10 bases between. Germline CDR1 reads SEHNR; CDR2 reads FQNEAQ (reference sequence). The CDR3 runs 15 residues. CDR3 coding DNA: TGTGCCAGCAGCGGACGGACAGCAACTAATGAAAAACTGTTTTTT. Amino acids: CASSGRTATNEKLFF.

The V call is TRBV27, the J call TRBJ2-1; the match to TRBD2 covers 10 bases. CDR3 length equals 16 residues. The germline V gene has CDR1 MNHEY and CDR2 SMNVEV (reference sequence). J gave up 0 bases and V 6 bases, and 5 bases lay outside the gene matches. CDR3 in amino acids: CASRVSSGSSYNEQFF. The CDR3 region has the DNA TGTGCCAGCAGGGTCTCTAGCGGGAGCTCCTACAATGAGCAGTTCTTC.

This chain's CDR3 is CASSLNVVSNQPQHF. CDR3 nucleotide sequence: TGTGCCAGCAGCTTAAATGTAGTTAGCAATCAGCCCCAGCATTTT. V and J are TRBV7-8 and TRBJ1-5; D unclear. There are 15 residues in the CDR3. Per germline, CDR1 SGHVS and CDR2 FQNEAQ. V dropped 2 bases and J dropped 0 bases, with 8 bases sitting between them.